This TCR beta chain appears in the sequencing data of a study of patients and donors after allogeneic stem cell transplantation. Germline loops: CDR1 LNHNV, CDR2 YYDKDF (reference sequence). CDR3 size: 16 residues. V lost 1 base and J lost 1; bases outside the gene matches: 0. TCRdb called the RT-PCR reads again in MiXCR, with one record for every CDR3 protein. The table has about 230,000 distinct CDR3 sequences, over 12% seen once. This clonotype has at least ten counts. Sequencing was done on a sample of blood, either unsorted or a sorted T cell fraction (not recorded which). This TCR derives from a human donor who was either an allogeneic HSCT recipient or a stem cell or donor lymphocyte infusion donor (not recorded which). It is not recorded whose cells these are; they may come from a transplant donor. The genes are TRBV15 and TRBJ2-2; the match to TRBD2 covers 10 bases. DNA for the CDR3: TGTGCCACCAGCAGAGGGACTAGCGGGAACACCGGGGAGCTGTTTTTT. The encoded protein is CATSRGTSGNTGELFF. Together with reference TRBV15 and TRBJ2-2, the CDR3 gives the full variable domain: DAMVIQNPRYQVTQFGKPVTLSCSQTLNHNVMYWYQQKSSQAPKLLFHYYDKDFNNEADTPDNFQSRRPNTSFCFLDIRSPGLGDTAMYLCATSRGTSGNTGELFFGEGSRLTVL.